This TCR beta chain emerged from a study of T cell repertoires in cytomegalovirus infection. One entry per CDR3 protein results from TCRdb running MiXCR on the reads. This repertoire shows about 830,000 distinct CDR3 sequences, 32% found once; its top ten account for roughly 12%. In its sample, this clonotype was seen a few times. Its antigen is unidentified. The sequencing used cultured CD8+ T cells from PBMCs, collected from culture after CMV antigen stimulation. This receptor was identified in a human donor in good health (CMV status not recorded). Some clones in this sample may be carry-over from other donors' samples.

The CDR3 sequence is CASSGRGGQARRAEAFF. In DNA form, the CDR3 reads TGTGCCAGCAGCGGTAGGGGAGGACAGGCCCGTAGGGCTGAAGCTTTCTTT. V gene TRBV9 combines with J gene TRBJ1-1, with TRBD1 matching 7 bases. The CDR3 extends over 17 amino acids. V was clipped by 3 bases and J by 6 bases; unmatched bases: 17. The germline gives CDR1 SGDLS, CDR2 YYNGEE.